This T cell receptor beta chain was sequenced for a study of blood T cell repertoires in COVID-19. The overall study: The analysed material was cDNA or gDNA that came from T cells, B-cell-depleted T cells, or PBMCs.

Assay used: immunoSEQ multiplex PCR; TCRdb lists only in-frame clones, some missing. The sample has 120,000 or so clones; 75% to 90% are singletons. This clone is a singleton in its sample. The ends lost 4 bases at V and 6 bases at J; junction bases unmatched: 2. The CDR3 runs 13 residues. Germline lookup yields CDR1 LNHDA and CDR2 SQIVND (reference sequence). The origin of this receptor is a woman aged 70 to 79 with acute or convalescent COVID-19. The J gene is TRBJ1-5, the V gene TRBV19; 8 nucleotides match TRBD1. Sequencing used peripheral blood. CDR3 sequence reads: CASSKTGAQPQHF. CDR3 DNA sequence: TGTGCCAGTAGTAAGACAGGGGCTCAGCCCCAGCATTTT.